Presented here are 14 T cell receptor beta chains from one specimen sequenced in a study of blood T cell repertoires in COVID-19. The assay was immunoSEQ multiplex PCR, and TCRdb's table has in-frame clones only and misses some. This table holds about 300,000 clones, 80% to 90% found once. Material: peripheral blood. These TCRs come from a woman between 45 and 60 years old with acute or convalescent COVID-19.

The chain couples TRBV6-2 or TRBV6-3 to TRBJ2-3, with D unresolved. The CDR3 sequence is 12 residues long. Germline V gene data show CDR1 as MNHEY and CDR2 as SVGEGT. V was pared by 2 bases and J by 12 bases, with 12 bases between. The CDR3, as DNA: TGTGCCAGCAGTTACACCCACTCGCCCCAGTATTTT. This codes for CASSYTHSPQYF.

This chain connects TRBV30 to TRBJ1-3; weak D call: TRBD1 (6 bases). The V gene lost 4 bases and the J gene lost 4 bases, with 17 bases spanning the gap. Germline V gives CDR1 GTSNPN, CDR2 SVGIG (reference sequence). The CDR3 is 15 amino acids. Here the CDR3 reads CAWTQQGWGGNTIYF. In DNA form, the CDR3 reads TGTGCCTGGACCCAACAGGGTTGGGGAGGAAACACCATATATTTT.

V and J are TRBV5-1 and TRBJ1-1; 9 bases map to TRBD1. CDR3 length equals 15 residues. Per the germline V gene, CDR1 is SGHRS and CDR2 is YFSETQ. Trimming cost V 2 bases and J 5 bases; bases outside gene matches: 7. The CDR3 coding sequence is TGCGCCAGCAGCTTTACGGGACAGGGAGGGACTGAAGCTTTCTTT. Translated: CASSFTGQGGTEAFF.

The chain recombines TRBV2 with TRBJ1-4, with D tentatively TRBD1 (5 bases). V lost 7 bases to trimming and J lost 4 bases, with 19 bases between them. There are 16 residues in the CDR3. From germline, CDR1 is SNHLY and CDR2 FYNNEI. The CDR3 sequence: CASIPQGAVLNEKLFF. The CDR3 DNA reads TGTGCCAGCATCCCACAAGGGGCAGTGCTTAATGAAAAACTGTTTTTT.

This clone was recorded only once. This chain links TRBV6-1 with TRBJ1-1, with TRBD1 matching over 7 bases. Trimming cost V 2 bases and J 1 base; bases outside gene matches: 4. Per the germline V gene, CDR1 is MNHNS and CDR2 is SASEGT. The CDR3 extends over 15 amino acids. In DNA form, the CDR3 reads TGTGCCAGCAGTGAAACGGCAGGGGGGAACACTGAAGCTTTCTTT. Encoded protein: CASSETAGGNTEAFF.

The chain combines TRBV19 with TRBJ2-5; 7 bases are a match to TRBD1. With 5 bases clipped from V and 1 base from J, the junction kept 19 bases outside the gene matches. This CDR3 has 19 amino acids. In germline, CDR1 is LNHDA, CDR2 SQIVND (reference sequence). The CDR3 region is CASSLGTAIQSHTQETQYF. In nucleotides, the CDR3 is TGTGCCAGTAGTCTAGGGACAGCAATACAATCCCACACCCAAGAGACCCAGTACTTC.

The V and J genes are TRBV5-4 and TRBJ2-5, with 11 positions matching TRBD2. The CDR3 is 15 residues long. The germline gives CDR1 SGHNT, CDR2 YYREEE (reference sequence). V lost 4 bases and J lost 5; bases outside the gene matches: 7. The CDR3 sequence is CASSGGLAGYETQYF. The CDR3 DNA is TGTGCCAGCAGCGGAGGACTAGCGGGCTATGAGACCCAGTACTTC.

This CDR3 reads CASSLYGTGGGEQFF. The CDR3 DNA follows: TGCGCCAGCAGCTTGTACGGGACGGGGGGTGGTGAGCAGTTCTTC. This chain uses TRBV5-1 with TRBJ2-1; TRBD2 aligns across 7 bases. The V and J ends lost 1 base and 9 bases, in that order; junction bases with no gene match: 10. In germline, CDR1 is SGHRS, CDR2 YFSETQ. This CDR3 is built from 15 residues.

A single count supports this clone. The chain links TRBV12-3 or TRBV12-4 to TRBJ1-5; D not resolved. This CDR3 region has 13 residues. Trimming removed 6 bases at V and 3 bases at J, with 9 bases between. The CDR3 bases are TGTGCCAGCAGCCGGAGGAACAATCAGCCCCAGCATTTT. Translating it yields CASSRRNNQPQHF.

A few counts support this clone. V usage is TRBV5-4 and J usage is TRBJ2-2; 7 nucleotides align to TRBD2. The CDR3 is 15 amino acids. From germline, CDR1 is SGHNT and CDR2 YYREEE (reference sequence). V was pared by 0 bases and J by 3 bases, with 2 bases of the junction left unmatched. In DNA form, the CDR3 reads TGTGCCAGCAGCTTGGCCGCGGGAGACACCGGGGAGCTGTTTTTT. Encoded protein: CASSLAAGDTGELFF.

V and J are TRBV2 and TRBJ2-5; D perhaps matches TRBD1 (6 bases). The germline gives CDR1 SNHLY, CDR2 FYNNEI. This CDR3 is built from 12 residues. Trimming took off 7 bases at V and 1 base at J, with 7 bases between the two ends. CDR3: CASTDSQETQYF. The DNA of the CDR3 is TGTGCCAGCACGGACAGCCAAGAGACCCAGTACTTC.

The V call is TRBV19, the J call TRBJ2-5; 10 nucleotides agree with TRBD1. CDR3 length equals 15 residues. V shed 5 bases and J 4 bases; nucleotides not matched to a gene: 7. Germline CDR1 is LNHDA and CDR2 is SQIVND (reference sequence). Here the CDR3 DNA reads TGTGCCAGTAGTGTCGGGACAGGGGAACGAGAGACCCAGTACTTC. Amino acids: CASSVGTGERETQYF.

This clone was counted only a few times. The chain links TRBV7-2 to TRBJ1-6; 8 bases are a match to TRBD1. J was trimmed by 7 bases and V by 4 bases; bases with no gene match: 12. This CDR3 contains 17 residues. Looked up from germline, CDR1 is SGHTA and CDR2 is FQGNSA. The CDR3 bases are TGTGCCAGCAGCTACGGCCTACCGGGACAGGTGAATTCACCCCTCCACTTT. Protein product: CASSYGLPGQVNSPLHF. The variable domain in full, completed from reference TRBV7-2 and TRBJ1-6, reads GAGVSQSPSNKVTEKGKDVELRCDPISGHTALYWYRQSLGQGLEFLIYFQGNSAPDKSGLPSDRFSAERTGGSVSTLTIQRTQQEDSAVYLCASSYGLPGQVNSPLHFGNGTRLTVT.

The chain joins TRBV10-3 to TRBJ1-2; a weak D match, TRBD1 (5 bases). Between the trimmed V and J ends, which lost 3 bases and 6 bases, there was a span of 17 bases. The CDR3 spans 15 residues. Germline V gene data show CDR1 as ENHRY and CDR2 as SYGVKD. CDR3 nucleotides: TGTGCCATCAGTGAAATAGACAGCCTTTCGAATGGCTACACCTTC. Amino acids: CAISEIDSLSNGYTF.